The subject of this entry is one T cell receptor (beta chain). What it binds is not known. Trimming took off 3 bases at V and 3 bases at J, with 10 bases between the two ends. CDR3 size: 14 residues. From germline, CDR1 is SGHKS and CDR2 YYEKEE (reference sequence). Each of the donors was a healthy adult who was HIV-negative and had not had a recent acute infection or vaccination. Evenly divided among several immunoSEQ plates was the genomic DNA of each subset. The method was immunoSEQ multiplex PCR; TCRdb's version includes in-frame clones alone and lacks a portion of them. The sample lists about 2 million clones, 90% to 95% seen once, with roughly 0.13% in the top ten. The data belong to a study of shared clonotypes between healthy human individuals. Study-wide context: Sampling drew on donors who were two women and a few men aged 18 to 49. Study-wide results and caveats: Among donors, the sharing of clonotypes was expected to be influenced by sequencing depth.

Sequencing input: naive CD4+ T cells sorted from blood. Noted subset: CD45RA+ positively selected. This receptor was obtained from a man aged 18 to 30 in good health. This rearrangement joins TRBV5-5 to TRBJ2-1; the D is unclear. The CDR3 sequence: CASSWNDGYNEQFF. Here the CDR3 DNA reads TGTGCCAGCAGCTGGAATGACGGCTACAATGAGCAGTTCTTC.